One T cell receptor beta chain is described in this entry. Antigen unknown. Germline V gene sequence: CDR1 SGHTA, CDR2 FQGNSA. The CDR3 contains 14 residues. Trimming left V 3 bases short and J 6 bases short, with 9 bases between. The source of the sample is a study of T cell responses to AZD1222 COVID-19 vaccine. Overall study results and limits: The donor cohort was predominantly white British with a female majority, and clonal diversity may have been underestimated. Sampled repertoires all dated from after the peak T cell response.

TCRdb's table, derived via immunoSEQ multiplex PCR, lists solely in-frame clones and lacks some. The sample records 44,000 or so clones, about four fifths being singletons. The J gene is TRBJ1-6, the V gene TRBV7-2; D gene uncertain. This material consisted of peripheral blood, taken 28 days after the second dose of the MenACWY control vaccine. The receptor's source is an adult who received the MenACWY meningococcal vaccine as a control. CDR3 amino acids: CASSFGPSNSPLHF. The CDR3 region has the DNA TGTGCCAGCAGCTTCGGCCCTAGTAATTCACCCCTCCACTTT. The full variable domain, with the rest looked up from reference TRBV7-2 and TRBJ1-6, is GAGVSQSPSNKVTEKGKDVELRCDPISGHTALYWYRQSLGQGLEFLIYFQGNSAPDKSGLPSDRFSAERTGGSVSTLTIQRTQQEDSAVYLCASSFGPSNSPLHFGNGTRLTVT.